This TCR beta chain derives from a study of blood T cell repertoires in COVID-19. Study-level background: The United States, Italy and Spain were the sources of the acute and convalescent COVID-19 samples. T cells, B-cell-depleted T cells, or PBMCs provided the cDNA or gDNA that served as material.

Only in-frame clones appear in the TCRdb table, and some are missing; sequencing was by immunoSEQ multiplex PCR. This repertoire shows approximately 160,000 clones, approximately 82% found once; its top ten account for 6.5% to 9%. Germline V gives CDR1 MNHEY, CDR2 SVGAGI. This CDR3 contains 15 residues. V was clipped by 1 base and J by 1 base, with 10 bases between them. The sample consisted of peripheral blood. The sequence derives from a woman between 50 and 59 years old in a cohort sampled during active or convalescent COVID-19. The J gene is TRBJ1-1, the V gene TRBV6-5, with D possibly being TRBD1 (6 bases). The CDR3 is CASSYFGGANTEAFF. For the CDR3, the DNA is TGTGCCAGCAGTTACTTTGGGGGCGCGAACACTGAAGCTTTCTTT.